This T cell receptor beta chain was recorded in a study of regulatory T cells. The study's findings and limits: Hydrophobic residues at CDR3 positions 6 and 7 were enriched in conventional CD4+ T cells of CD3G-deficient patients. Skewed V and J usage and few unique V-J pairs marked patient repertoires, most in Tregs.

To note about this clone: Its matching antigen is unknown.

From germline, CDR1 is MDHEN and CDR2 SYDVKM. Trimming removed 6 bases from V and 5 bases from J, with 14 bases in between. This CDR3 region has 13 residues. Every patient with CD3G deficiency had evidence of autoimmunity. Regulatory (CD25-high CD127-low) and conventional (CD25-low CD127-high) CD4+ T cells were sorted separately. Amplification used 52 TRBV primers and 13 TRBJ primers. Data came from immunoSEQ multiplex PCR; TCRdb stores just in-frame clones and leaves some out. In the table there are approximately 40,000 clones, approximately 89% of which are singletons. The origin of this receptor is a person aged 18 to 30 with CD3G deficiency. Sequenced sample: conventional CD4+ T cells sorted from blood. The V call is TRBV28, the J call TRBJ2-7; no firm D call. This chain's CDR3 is CASSLLGFHEQYF. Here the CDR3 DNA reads TGTGCCAGCAGCCTCTTGGGGTTCCACGAGCAGTACTTC.